The clone carrying this TCR beta chain was seen a single time. The table came from immunoSEQ multiplex PCR; TCRdb's copy has only in-frame clones and leaves some out. The top ten clones hold 5% of a sample with 250,000 to 300,000 clones, approximately 78% of them seen once. The sample comes from a study of blood T cell repertoires in COVID-19. The CDR3 contains 16 residues. Trimming took 4 bases from V and 1 from J; bases not matched to a gene: 5. The germline V gene has CDR1 LNHDA and CDR2 SQIVND (reference sequence). Sequenced: PBMCs or T cells enriched from blood (not recorded which). This clonotype originated in a man aged 35 to 55 who had been exposed to COVID-19. The genes are TRBV19 and TRBJ1-5; 9 bases align to TRBD1. The chain's CDR3 is CASSNPDRGSNQPQHF. The CDR3 coding sequence is TGTGCCAGTAGTAATCCGGACAGGGGAAGCAATCAGCCCCAGCATTTT.